This TCR beta chain was found in a study of T cells in localized non-small cell lung cancer. Turning to this clone: Antigen specificity is unknown.

The germline gives CDR1 MNHEY, CDR2 SVGAGI. The CDR3 runs 14 residues. Trimming shortened V by 8 bases and J by 4 bases, and 17 bases separated the two germline ends. Regarding the study as a whole: The study detected a median about 60 of the top 100 tumor clones in adjacent lung. Uninvolved adjacent lung had more T cell clonality than any other tissue, topping tumor.

Assay used: immunoSEQ multiplex PCR; TCRdb lists only in-frame clones, some missing. The sample includes over 20,000 clones, around 90% of them seen just once. The material was peripheral blood mononuclear cells, obtained before any cancer treatment. The source is a male donor at least 60 years old with stage II lung adenocarcinoma. The gene calls are TRBV6-5 and TRBJ1-2; D remains ambiguous. The CDR3 region is CASSERPELYGYTF. The CDR3 coding sequence is TGTGCCAGCTCCGAGCGTCCGGAACTCTATGGCTACACCTTC.